This TCR beta chain was recorded in a study of T cell responses to AZD1222 COVID-19 vaccine. Study as a whole: Pooling covered second doses at about 4 or about 12 weeks.

Some clones are missing from TCRdb's copy, which holds only in-frame ones; the method was immunoSEQ multiplex PCR. The sample lists about 170,000 clones; about 90% were seen once. The study's findings and limits: Increased Spike-specific TCR breadth and depth were observed after two AZD1222 doses. The sample set comprised mostly white British donors with more females, and clonal diversity was possibly underestimated. Just 5 to 7 AZD1222 recipients were seropositive at baseline.

Comments on this clone: Antigen: not known.

Trimming took off 5 bases at V and 3 bases at J, with 14 bases between the two ends. The CDR3 is made up of 15 amino acids. Germline CDR1 and CDR2: SGHVS and FQNEAQ. The clonotype originates from an adult in good health. This chain connects TRBV7-8 to TRBJ1-5; TRBD1 might be the D (6 bases). Sequenced material: peripheral blood, taken on day 0 of AZD1222 vaccination. CDR3 sequence reads: CASSARGGDNQPQHF. Here the CDR3 DNA reads TGTGCCAGCAGCGCCAGAGGGGGGGACAATCAGCCCCAGCATTTT.